The 18 T cell receptor beta chains below all came from one sample that was sequenced in a study of blood T cell repertoires in COVID-19. Some clones are missing from TCRdb's copy, which holds only in-frame ones; the method was immunoSEQ multiplex PCR. The table lists some 330,000 clones, 83% of them singletons, with less than 6% in the top ten. The source material was PBMCs or T cells enriched from blood (not recorded which). The origin of the receptors is a woman between 45 and 65 years old who had recovered from COVID-19.

The genes are TRBV6-5 and TRBJ2-2; TRBD2 agrees at 8 bases. Per the germline V gene, CDR1 is MNHEY and CDR2 is SVGAGI. This CDR3 contains 15 residues. V dropped 8 bases and J dropped 6; count of bases not matched to a gene: 11. Here the CDR3 reads CASQMGLAGAGELFF. CDR3 bases: TGTGCCAGCCAGATGGGGCTAGCGGGCGCCGGGGAGCTGTTTTTT.

There are a few counts of this clone. V is TRBV5-4 and J is TRBJ1-4; 7 bases agree with TRBD1. V was pared by 3 bases and J by 4 bases, with 6 bases of the junction left unmatched. The germline V gene encodes CDR1 SGHNT and CDR2 YYREEE (reference sequence). The CDR3 spans 15 residues. The DNA for the CDR3 is TGTGCCAGCAGCTCGGGACAGAAGCTTAATGAAAAACTGTTTTTT. Its protein is CASSSGQKLNEKLFF.

This clone was seen only once. The CDR3 nucleotides are TGTGCCAGCAGCTCCAGACTCCCCGGACAGTTCGAGACCCAGTACTTC. Amino acids: CASSSRLPGQFETQYF. The rearrangement uses TRBV11-3 and TRBJ2-5; possible D gene TRBD1, 6 bases. V shed 4 bases and J shed 5 bases, with 20 bases lying between them. This CDR3 region has 16 residues. Germline V gives CDR1 SGHNT, CDR2 YENEEA.

This chain connects TRBV2 to TRBJ2-3, with 7 bases fitting TRBD2. With 9 bases clipped from V and 6 bases from J, the junction kept 12 bases outside the gene matches. The CDR3 extends over 14 amino acids. CDR1 is SNHLY and CDR2 is FYNNEI in the germline V gene. CDR3 residues: CASRMGGSSDTQYF. Written as DNA, the CDR3 is TGTGCCAGTCGGATGGGCGGGAGTTCCGATACGCAGTATTTT.

This clone appeared a few times. V gene TRBV2 combines with J gene TRBJ1-1; possible D gene TRBD1, 5 bases. The CDR3 covers 12 residues. Germline CDR1 is SNHLY and CDR2 is FYNNEI. V was trimmed by 7 bases and J by 2 bases, leaving 8 bases between them. The CDR3 is CASKGHNTEAFF. CDR3 DNA sequence: TGTGCCAGCAAAGGACATAACACTGAAGCTTTCTTT. The complete variable domain, with remaining parts taken from reference TRBV2 and TRBJ1-1, reads EPEVTQTPSHQVTQMGQEVILRCVPISNHLYFYWYRQILGQKVEFLVSFYNNEISEKSEIFDDQFSVERPDGSNFTLKIRSTKLEDSAMYFCASKGHNTEAFFGQGTRLTVV.

The chain uses TRBV30 and TRBJ1-1, with D hard to call. The V end lost 2 bases, the J end lost 7 bases, and 11 bases lay between the germline ends. The CDR3 covers 12 residues. Germline loops: CDR1 GTSNPN, CDR2 SVGIG (reference sequence). The CDR3 here is CAWSFRRGEAFF. The CDR3 DNA sequence: TGTGCCTGGAGTTTCCGACGGGGTGAAGCTTTCTTT.

The chain joins TRBV6-5 to TRBJ1-5, with D maybe TRBD1 (6 bases). Trimming shortened V by 6 bases and J by 7 bases, and 13 bases separated the two germline ends. The germline CDR1 and CDR2 sequences are MNHEY and SVGAGI. This CDR3 comprises 13 residues. The CDR3 spells CASSEGDWQPQHF. CDR3 coding DNA: TGTGCCAGCAGCGAGGGGGATTGGCAGCCCCAGCATTTT.

The chain recombines TRBV9 with TRBJ1-3, with D possibly matching TRBD1 (5 bases). V lost 3 bases and J lost 11, with 24 bases in between. CDR1 and CDR2 (germline): SGDLS, YYNGEE. The CDR3 has 16 amino acids. The CDR3 DNA reads as TGTGCCAGCAGCGCACAACCCTGGGCAGGGTCAGATGCCATATATTTT. It codes for CASSAQPWAGSDAIYF.

The V call is TRBV27, the J call TRBJ2-7, with 7 bases identical to TRBD1. V lost 6 bases, J lost 0 bases, and 8 bases stayed unmatched. This CDR3 has 15 amino acids. Germline-derived CDR1 and CDR2 are MNHEY and SMNVEV (reference sequence). The CDR3 DNA sequence: TGTGCCAGCAGGCCGGGACAGAGGAGCTCCTACGAGCAGTACTTC. Amino acid sequence: CASRPGQRSSYEQYF.

The chain combines TRBV7-2 with TRBJ1-1; maybe TRBD1 (5 bases). This CDR3 is 16 amino acids long. Germline-derived CDR1 and CDR2 are SGHTA and FQGNSA. V was pared by 2 bases and J by 2 bases, with 15 bases between. CDR3 protein: CASSLFSGGPNTEAFF. CDR3 coding DNA: TGTGCCAGCAGCTTATTTTCCGGGGGACCAAACACTGAAGCTTTCTTT. Supplemented by reference TRBV7-2 and TRBJ1-1, the full variable domain reads GAGVSQSPSNKVTEKGKDVELRCDPISGHTALYWYRQSLGQGLEFLIYFQGNSAPDKSGLPSDRFSAERTGGSVSTLTIQRTQQEDSAVYLCASSLFSGGPNTEAFFGQGTRLTVV.

The chain has TRBV6-4 and TRBJ1-3, with D possibly matching TRBD1 (5 bases). Germline V gene data show CDR1 as MRHNA and CDR2 as SNTAGT. V was pared by 3 bases and J by 8 bases, with 11 bases between. The CDR3 has 13 amino acids. Here the CDR3 reads CASSERAGDTIYF. The DNA of the CDR3 is TGTGCCAGCAGTGAAAGGGCGGGGGACACCATATATTTT.

This clone was seen a handful of times. The rearrangement uses TRBV19 and TRBJ2-2, with 9 bases matching TRBD1. In germline, CDR1 is LNHDA, CDR2 SQIVND (reference sequence). J lost 6 bases, V lost 5 bases, and 7 bases had no gene match. This CDR3 spans 15 amino acids. CDR3 nucleotide sequence: TGTGCCAGTAGTTGGCGGGACAGGGAGCCCGGGGAGCTGTTTTTT. It encodes CASSWRDREPGELFF. The full variable domain, its missing parts supplied by reference TRBV19 and TRBJ2-2, is DGGITQSPKYLFRKEGQNVTLSCEQNLNHDAMYWYRQDPGQGLRLIYYSQIVNDFQKGDIAEGYSVSREKKESFPLTVTSAQKNPTAFYLCASSWRDREPGELFFGEGSRLTVL.

The V gene is TRBV29-1, the J gene TRBJ2-3; D is unresolved. The CDR3 has 13 amino acids. The germline CDR1 and CDR2 sequences are SQVTM and ANQGSEA. V lost 6 bases and J 1 base, leaving 11 bases between the germline ends. The CDR3 is CSVTGAGTDTQYF. CDR3 bases: TGCAGCGTAACTGGAGCTGGCACAGATACGCAGTATTTT.

This clone was detected only a few times. The J gene is TRBJ2-1, the V gene TRBV30, with 7 bases identical to TRBD1. The CDR3 is made up of 15 amino acids. CDR1 and CDR2 from the germline V gene are GTSNPN and SVGIG (reference sequence). Germline trimming cut 5 bases from V and 10 bases from J; bases unmatched to any gene: 17. Here the CDR3 reads CAWGTGESDTDEQFF. The CDR3 nucleotides read TGTGCCTGGGGAACAGGGGAATCGGATACGGACGAGCAGTTCTTC.

V usage is TRBV3-1 (or the pseudogene TRBV3-2) and J usage is TRBJ1-1, with 9 bases fitting TRBD1. The length of the CDR3 is 14 residues. Unmatched junction bases numbered 8, after V lost 6 bases and J lost 6 bases. Germline V gives CDR1 LGHDT, CDR2 YNNKEL (reference sequence). The CDR3 sequence: CASRPGTGISEAFF. CDR3 bases: TGTGCCAGCAGGCCCGGGACAGGGATCTCTGAAGCTTTCTTT.

The J gene is TRBJ2-7, the V gene TRBV10-3, with TRBD1 matching over 9 bases. The trim removed 0 bases at V and 2 bases at J, leaving 2 bases unmatched. Looked up from germline, CDR1 is ENHRY and CDR2 is SYGVKD. The CDR3 totals 15 residues. The CDR3 bases are TGTGCCATCAGTGAGTCGGACAGGGGCACCTACGAGCAGTACTTC. Translated: CAISESDRGTYEQYF.

This CDR3 reads CASSSRSVVNEQFF. DNA for the CDR3: TGCGCCAGCAGCTCCAGGTCGGTGGTCAATGAGCAGTTCTTC. The genes are TRBV5-1 and TRBJ2-1; D ambiguous. This CDR3 comprises 14 residues. Between the trimmed V and J ends, which lost 3 bases and 6 bases, there was a span of 13 bases. The germline V gene encodes CDR1 SGHRS and CDR2 YFSETQ.

The V and J genes are TRBV5-1 and TRBJ2-5; 7 bases are shared with TRBD1. This CDR3 is 15 amino acids long. V was clipped by 0 bases and J by 5 bases; unmatched bases: 7. Germline assignment: CDR1 SGHRS and CDR2 YFSETQ. CDR3 sequence (DNA): TGCGCCAGCAGCTTGGGGCAGGGGGAACGGGAGACCCAGTACTTC. Translating gives CASSLGQGERETQYF.